The next 10 T cell receptor beta chains were all read from a single sample in a study of beta chain features in type 1 diabetes. The isolated RNA, all of it, was reverse transcribed, so expressed TCRB transcripts were what got sequenced. Clones were read by immunoSEQ multiplex PCR, and TCRdb kept only the in-frame ones, dropping some. The sample records under 300,000 clones, 25% to 30% being singletons. Material for sequencing was central memory CD4+ T cells from blood. All receptors come from a young man in good health.

This clone appeared a few times. V and J are TRBV7-9 and TRBJ2-5, with D hard to call. The CDR3 is made up of 15 amino acids. The germline V gene has CDR1 SEHNR and CDR2 FQNEAQ (reference sequence). V lost 5 bases and J 1 base, leaving 14 bases between the germline ends. DNA for the CDR3: TGTGCCAGCAGCCCCCCTTATGGGATCCAAGAGACCCAGTACTTC. Translated, it gives CASSPPYGIQETQYF.

The V gene is TRBV11-2, the J gene TRBJ2-1; the D is unclear. Trimming took 3 bases from V and 13 from J, leaving 10 bases between them. The CDR3 length is 11 residues. CDR1 is SGHAT, CDR2 FQNNGV, per germline. This chain's CDR3 is CASSLDQRQFF. CDR3 in DNA: TGTGCCAGCAGCTTGGACCAAAGACAGTTCTTC.

The rearrangement uses TRBV28 and TRBJ2-7; no clear D gene. The ends were cut back, 6 bases at V and 6 bases at J, with 6 bases in the middle. Germline CDR1 MDHEN, CDR2 SYDVKM. The CDR3 sequence is 10 residues long. This chain's CDR3 is CASSEGEQYF. The CDR3 region has the DNA TGTGCCAGCAGCGAAGGCGAGCAGTACTTC.

The rearrangement uses TRBV7-9 and TRBJ2-5; 8 bases fit TRBD2. This CDR3 has 16 amino acids. From germline, CDR1 is SEHNR and CDR2 FQNEAQ (reference sequence). After removal of 7 bases from V and 4 bases from J, the junction contained 14 bases not matched to a gene. The CDR3 protein is CASNSGGLAARETQYF. The CDR3 region has the DNA TGTGCCAGCAACTCGGGAGGGCTAGCGGCCCGAGAGACCCAGTACTTC.

This clone has just one count. The V and J genes are TRBV6-1 and TRBJ2-3; 9 bases are shared with TRBD2. The CDR3 runs to 15 residues. J lost 2 bases, V lost 7 bases, and 7 bases had no gene match. Germline CDR1 reads MNHNS; CDR2 reads SASEGT. CDR3 sequence: CASMYSGGYTDTQYF. The CDR3, as DNA: TGTGCCAGCATGTATAGCGGGGGATACACAGATACGCAGTATTTT.

This clone was found a few times. The sample contains more than one DNA sequence encoding this CDR3. V usage is TRBV12-5 and J usage is TRBJ2-5; no clear D gene. Trimming pared 1 base from V and 1 base from J, leaving 4 bases between. This CDR3 has 13 residues. Germline V gene data show CDR1 as LGHNT and CDR2 as FRNRAP. CDR3 region: CASGLGRQETQYF. CDR3 nucleotides: TGTGCTAGTGGTTTGGGCCGCCAAGAGACCCAGTACTTC.

This clone was counted only a few times. The chain carries TRBV9 and TRBJ2-2; no clear D gene. Germline V lookup: CDR1 SGDLS, CDR2 YYNGEE. The CDR3 is 12 amino acids. V was trimmed by 7 bases and J by 1 base, leaving 5 bases between them. The CDR3 region has the DNA TGTGCCAGCGGTCTGAACACCGGGGAGCTGTTTTTT. This codes for CASGLNTGELFF.

The chain combines TRBV7-9 with TRBJ1-6, with a weak D call TRBD1 (5 bases). In germline, CDR1 is SEHNR, CDR2 FQNEAQ (reference sequence). The CDR3 loop spans 15 amino acids. V shed 5 bases and J shed 10 bases, with 18 bases lying between them. The CDR3 region has the DNA TGTGCCAGCAGCCAAACCGGGACCGGGACGTCACCCCTCCACTTT. Protein product: CASSQTGTGTSPLHF.

The CDR3 nucleotides read TGTGCCAGCAGCGTAAATCAGGAAGGCACTGAAGCTTTCTTT. It encodes CASSVNQEGTEAFF. The rearrangement uses TRBV9 and TRBJ1-1, with D unresolved. Per germline, CDR1 SGDLS and CDR2 YYNGEE. The CDR3 sequence is 14 residues long. V lost 1 base to trimming and J lost 4 bases, with 11 bases between them.

This clone was seen only a few times. The rearrangement joins TRBV30 to TRBJ2-2, with unresolved D. V was clipped by 3 bases and J by 1 base, with 9 bases between them. This CDR3 contains 14 residues. The germline gives CDR1 GTSNPN, CDR2 SVGIG (reference sequence). CDR3 sequence: CAWSIARNTGELFF. The CDR3 nucleotides read TGTGCCTGGAGCATAGCTAGGAACACCGGGGAGCTGTTTTTT. The full variable domain, rest sourced from reference TRBV30 and TRBJ2-2, is SQTIHQWPATLVQPVGSPLSLECTVEGTSNPNLYWYRQAAGRGLQLLFYSVGIGQISSEVPQNLSASRPQDRQFILSSKKLLLSDSGFYLCAWSIARNTGELFFGEGSRLTVL.